The source of this TCR beta chain is a study of beta chain features in type 1 diabetes. The entirety of the isolated RNA underwent reverse transcription, so expressed TCRB transcripts were sequenced. Only in-frame clones appear in the TCRdb table, and some are missing; sequencing was by immunoSEQ multiplex PCR. In the table there are roughly 290,000 clones, 15% of which are singletons. General observations from the study: Amplification by PCR could prefer shorter templates, with the same effect in patients and controls. In all four CD4+ subsets, TCRB CDR3 length was significantly, moderately reduced in type 1 diabetes. Insertions at VDJ junctions were less frequent in type 1 diabetes patients. These patients also deleted more nucleotides at the same junctions.

V was pared by 1 base and J by 0 bases, with 9 bases between. Germline V gene lookup returns CDR1 SGHRS and CDR2 YFSETQ. The CDR3 length is 15 residues. About this clone itself: The antigen is undetermined.

Sequencing was carried out using naive CD4+ T cells from blood. The sequence derives from a man younger than 30 with type 1 diabetes. The chain combines TRBV5-1 with TRBJ2-3; maybe TRBD2 (6 bases). CDR3 amino acids: CASSLTSTSTDTQYF. CDR3 nucleotides: TGCGCCAGCAGCTTGACTAGCACAAGCACAGATACGCAGTATTTT.